The rows below give T cell receptor beta chains drawn from one sample of a study of blood T cell repertoires in COVID-19. Sequencing used immunoSEQ multiplex PCR; TCRdb keeps in-frame clones, though not all of them. The table lists about 380,000 clones, 88% of them singletons. The sequencing sample was made of PBMCs or T cells enriched from blood (not recorded which). These TCRs come from a woman aged 18-29 years who had recovered from COVID-19. Each CDR3 is given with its conserved first and last residue. The order of the fields is J gene, V gene, clone size, D gene, CDR3 protein, CDR3 DNA. D genes are given only for firm matches. Clone size appears in some rows only: once, few, many, or a class for an expanded clone.

>TRBJ2-1|TRBV4-1|-|-
CPTSRLEEGGRRNEQFF
TGCCCCACCAGCCGACTCGAGGAGGGGGGGCGACGGAATGAGCAGTTCTTC
>TRBJ2-1|TRBV14|-|TRBD2
CASRPRLAGDSNEQFF
TGTGCCAGCAGGCCTAGACTAGCGGGGGATTCAAATGAGCAGTTCTTC
>TRBJ2-4|TRBV5-1|-|TRBD1
CASSSSPEAGTGFHYGKNIQYF
TGCGCCAGCAGCTCCAGCCCCGAGGCGGGGACAGGCTTTCACTATGGCAAAAACATTCAGTACTTC
>TRBJ2-5|TRBV19|-|-
CASSLGDFQETQYF
TGTGCCAGTAGTCTCGGGGACTTCCAAGAGACCCAGTACTTC
>TRBJ1-2|TRBV27|-|-
CASRPDSLTNGYTF
TGTGCCAGCAGGCCGGACAGCTTAACTAATGGCTACACCTTC
>TRBJ1-2|TRBV5-6|-|TRBD1
CASSLATGVGGYTF
TGTGCCAGCAGCTTGGCCACAGGGGTAGGGGGCTACACCTTC
>TRBJ1-6|TRBV28|-|-
CASSPLETPRDSPLHF
TGTGCCAGCAGTCCGTTGGAAACTCCGCGGGATTCACCCCTCCACTTT
>TRBJ1-2|TRBV6-5|few|-
CASSPTHEVYGYTF
TGTGCCAGCAGCCCCACACATGAGGTATATGGCTACACCTTC
>TRBJ2-7|TRBV4-3|-|-
CASSQETNSEQYF
TGCGCCAGCAGCCAAGAAACAAACAGCGAGCAGTACTTC
>TRBJ2-7|TRBV30|-|-
CAWRERDEQYF
TGTGCCTGGAGAGAACGGGACGAGCAGTACTTC
>TRBJ1-5|TRBV19|once|-
CASSPRQAINQPQHF
TGTGCCAGTAGTCCTCGCCAGGCGATCAATCAGCCCCAGCATTTT
>TRBJ1-5|TRBV7-8|few|-
CASSPTGSGQPQHF
TGTGCCAGCAGCCCTACGGGAAGTGGGCAGCCCCAGCATTTT
>TRBJ1-5|TRBV28|-|-
CASSSYSQGLSSNQPQHF
TGTGCCAGCAGTTCGTATTCGCAGGGGTTGAGTAGCAATCAGCCCCAGCATTTT
>TRBJ1-4|TRBV30|-|-
CAWSTGRLSEKLFF
TGTGCCTGGAGTACAGGGCGCTTGAGTGAAAAACTGTTTTTT
>TRBJ1-2|TRBV30|-|TRBD1
CAWGDRHVLYGYTF
TGTGCCTGGGGGGACAGGCACGTGCTCTATGGCTACACCTTC
>TRBJ1-5|TRBV18|-|-
CASSPYLDQPQHF
TGTGCCAGCTCACCCTATTTAGATCAGCCCCAGCATTTT
>TRBJ2-5|TRBV7-2|-|-
CASSPGGIQETQYF
TGTGCCAGCAGCCCTGGGGGGATTCAAGAGACCCAGTACTTC
>TRBJ2-1|TRBV15|once|TRBD2
CATSRLAGEGNEQFF
TGTGCCACCAGTCGCCTAGCGGGGGAGGGGAATGAGCAGTTCTTC